This passage covers 25 T cell receptor beta chains from one sample sequenced in a study of cytomegalovirus exposure and HLA in healthy donors. In the PCR, 60 Vbeta and 13 Jbeta primers were used. Repertoires were generated with immunoSEQ multiplex PCR, while TCRdb's copy carries only in-frame clones and drops some. Altogether fewer than 130,000 clones are present, 55% to 75% being singletons, with the ten largest covering 3.8%. The sample comprised PBMCs. These receptors all come from a man aged 25-45 years in good health and CMV-seropositive.

The V gene is TRBV6-6, the J gene TRBJ2-7; possible D gene TRBD1, 6 bases. The CDR3 sequence is 15 residues long. Deletions cut 0 bases from V and 2 bases from J, with 11 bases between. Germline V lookup: CDR1 MNHNY, CDR2 SVGAGI (reference sequence). The CDR3 loop is CASSYSGRGTYEQYF. The CDR3 region has the DNA TGTGCCAGCAGTTACTCGGGAAGGGGGACCTACGAGCAGTACTTC.

This rearrangement joins TRBV2 to TRBJ2-7, with unresolved D. Trimming left V 8 bases short and J 0 bases short, with 8 bases between. The CDR3 runs to 12 residues. Per the germline V gene, CDR1 is SNHLY and CDR2 is FYNNEI. The CDR3 sequence is CASDSDSYEQYF. The CDR3 region has the DNA TGTGCCAGCGACTCCGACTCCTACGAGCAGTACTTC.

The genes are TRBV7-8 and TRBJ1-1; D is unclear. V was shortened by 1 base and J by 5 bases, with 8 bases between the two germline ends. CDR1 and CDR2 (germline): SGHVS, FQNEAQ. The CDR3 runs 13 residues. The DNA of the CDR3 is TGTGCCAGCAGCTTAGGTCCCCGGACTGAAGCTTTCTTT. This gives the protein CASSLGPRTEAFF.

The CDR3 DNA reads as TGCGCCAGCAGCTCCGGGACTCAATCTAGCACAGATACGCAGTATTTT. It translates to CASSSGTQSSTDTQYF. The V call is TRBV5-1, the J call TRBJ2-3; the D gene is possibly TRBD2 (6 bases). Germline assignment: CDR1 SGHRS and CDR2 YFSETQ. V was clipped by 3 bases and J by 0 bases, with 14 bases between them. CDR3 length: 16 amino acids.

This clone has only a few counts. The J gene is TRBJ2-5, the V gene TRBV5-1, with 7 nucleotides matching TRBD1. In germline, CDR1 is SGHRS, CDR2 YFSETQ. This CDR3 is built from 15 residues. V dropped 0 bases and J dropped 4; count of bases not matched to a gene: 6. The CDR3 loop is CASSLGDSTPETQYF. The CDR3 region has the DNA TGCGCCAGCAGCTTGGGGGACAGCACCCCAGAGACCCAGTACTTC.

For the CDR3, the DNA is TGTGCCAGCAGTCCTCGACAGCAATACTATGGCTACACCTTC. Protein product: CASSPRQQYYGYTF. V and J are TRBV27 and TRBJ1-2; maybe TRBD1 (5 bases). Trimming stripped 5 bases from V and 3 bases from J, with 13 bases between. CDR1 and CDR2 from the germline V gene are MNHEY and SMNVEV (reference sequence). The CDR3 is 14 residues long.

The chain employs TRBV7-8 and TRBJ1-5, with 10 nucleotides matching TRBD1. V lost 1 base, J lost 10 bases, and 4 bases stayed unmatched. The V gene's germline CDR1 is SGHVS and CDR2 FQNEAQ. This CDR3 has 14 amino acids. The CDR3 bases are TGTGCCAGCAGCTTAGGGGACAGGGGTTACCCCCAGCATTTT. Protein product: CASSLGDRGYPQHF. Looking up the rest from reference TRBV7-8 and TRBJ1-5 gives the full variable domain: GAGVSQSPRYKVAKRGQDVALRCDPISGHVSLFWYQQALGQGPEFLTYFQNEAQLDKSGLPSDRFFAERPEGSVSTLKIQRTQQEDSAVYLCASSLGDRGYPQHFGDGTRLSIL.

This sequence joins TRBV5-1 and TRBJ2-7; 13 nucleotides line up with TRBD2. This CDR3 is built from 13 residues. Germline V gene data show CDR1 as SGHRS and CDR2 as YFSETQ. V dropped 7 bases and J dropped 7; count of bases not matched to a gene: 5. CDR3 bases: TGCGCCAGCCGACTAGCGGGGGGTGAAGAGCAGTACTTC. It yields the protein CASRLAGGEEQYF.

Only a few counts were recorded for this clone. The chain uses TRBV11-3 and TRBJ2-1; TRBD2 matches at 11 bases. The CDR3 has 15 amino acids. The trim removed 0 bases at V and 10 bases at J, leaving 5 bases unmatched. The germline V gene has CDR1 SGHNT and CDR2 YENEEA. The CDR3 is CASSLDLAGGIEQFF. The CDR3 nucleotides read TGTGCCAGCAGCTTAGACTTAGCGGGGGGGATAGAGCAGTTCTTC.

The chain employs TRBV4-1 and TRBJ1-2, with D tentatively TRBD1 (6 bases). Per the germline V gene, CDR1 is MGHRA and CDR2 is YSYEKL. V shed 0 bases and J shed 6 bases, with 11 bases lying between them. This CDR3 comprises 14 residues. CDR3 residues: CASSQDRGLDGYTF. The CDR3 coding sequence is TGCGCCAGCAGCCAAGATAGGGGGTTGGATGGCTACACCTTC.

This clone was detected once. The chain employs TRBV4-1 and TRBJ2-7, with D possibly matching TRBD2 (6 bases). V dropped 1 base and J dropped 3 bases, with 7 bases sitting between them. CDR1 and CDR2 from the germline V gene are MGHRA and YSYEKL. This CDR3 is 13 amino acids long. Here the CDR3 DNA reads TGCGCCAGCAGCCAAGTGGGGGGCTACGAGCAGTACTTC. It yields the protein CASSQVGGYEQYF.

This rearrangement joins TRBV6-1 to TRBJ1-5, with 7 bases lining up with TRBD1. CDR3 length: 14 residues. The V gene end was trimmed by 3 bases and the J gene end by 9 bases; junction bases not matched to a gene: 8. Germline values: CDR1 MNHNS, CDR2 SASEGT. The CDR3 DNA is TGTGCCAGCAGTGACGGGACAGAAATTTGGCCCCAGCATTTT. This gives the protein CASSDGTEIWPQHF.

The CDR3 reads CASRPQGGFTDTQYF. CDR3 DNA: TGTGCCAGCAGGCCCCAGGGAGGTTTCACAGATACGCAGTATTTT. This chain uses TRBV27 with TRBJ2-3; a possible D gene is TRBD2 (6 bases). V lost 6 bases and J lost 2, with 15 bases in between. Germline V gives CDR1 MNHEY, CDR2 SMNVEV (reference sequence). The CDR3 spans 15 residues.

The chain joins TRBV30 to TRBJ1-3; no definite D call. The V gene lost 4 bases and the J gene lost 0 bases, with 16 bases spanning the gap. Germline CDR1 GTSNPN, CDR2 SVGIG (reference sequence). This CDR3 region has 16 residues. The CDR3 region has the DNA TGTGCCTGGACCCCCGGAGGAGGGCTCTCTGGAAACACCATATATTTT. This sequence encodes CAWTPGGGLSGNTIYF.

Concerning this clone: An end of the junction does not agree with germline; a read error may underlie this. The chain recombines TRBV7-7 with TRBJ2-5, with TRBD1 matching over 9 bases. Germline-derived CDR1 and CDR2 are SSHAT and FNYEAQ (reference sequence). The CDR3 sequence is 13 residues long. The CDR3 region is CASSTDRGETQYF. In DNA, the CDR3 is TGTGCTAGCAGCACGGACAGGGGCGAGACCCAGTACTTC. The complete variable domain, with remaining parts taken from reference TRBV7-7 and TRBJ2-5, reads GAGVSQSPRYKVTKRGQDVTLRCDPISSHATLYWYQQALGQGPEFLTYFNYEAQPDKSGLPSDRFSAERPEGSISTLTIQRTEQRDSAMYRCASSTDRGETQYFGPGTRLLVL.

This chain joins TRBV27 and TRBJ2-5; 12 bases are shared with TRBD2. This CDR3 has 16 amino acids. CDR1 is MNHEY, CDR2 SMNVEV, per germline (reference sequence). J lost 5 bases, V lost 7 bases, and 11 bases had no gene match. The DNA for the CDR3 is TGTGCCAGCACCAAATCCCTAGCGGGGGGGCTGGAGACCCAGTACTTC. Encoded protein: CASTKSLAGGLETQYF.

This chain links TRBV5-1 with TRBJ1-4; D ambiguous. The germline V gene encodes CDR1 SGHRS and CDR2 YFSETQ. V lost 2 bases, J lost 8 bases, and 19 bases lay in between. The length of the CDR3 is 16 residues. CDR3 coding DNA: TGCGCCAGCAGCTTTTGGATCGGGAGGGTGGGAGAAAAACTGTTTTTT. This codes for CASSFWIGRVGEKLFF.

The chain is built from TRBV15 and TRBJ1-5; TRBD1 matches 10 bases. CDR1 and CDR2 (germline): LNHNV, YYDKDF (reference sequence). V lost 4 bases and J lost 7; bases outside the gene matches: 7. There are 15 residues in the CDR3. Here the CDR3 reads CATSMGTGVRQPQHF. CDR3 sequence (DNA): TGTGCCACCAGCATGGGGACAGGGGTTCGGCAGCCCCAGCATTTT. The whole variable domain, remainder taken from reference TRBV15 and TRBJ1-5, is DAMVIQNPRYQVTQFGKPVTLSCSQTLNHNVMYWYQQKSSQAPKLLFHYYDKDFNNEADTPDNFQSRRPNTSFCFLDIRSPGLGDTAMYLCATSMGTGVRQPQHFGDGTRLSIL.

The rearrangement uses TRBV6-5 and TRBJ1-1; D is unresolved. The germline V and J ends were trimmed by 0 bases and 1 base, with 6 bases remaining between them. This CDR3 spans 14 amino acids. Germline loops: CDR1 MNHEY, CDR2 SVGAGI. CDR3: CASSYSSANTEAFF. CDR3 nucleotides: TGTGCCAGCAGTTACTCGAGCGCGAACACTGAAGCTTTCTTT.

This clone has only a few counts. V gene TRBV10-3 combines with J gene TRBJ2-2, with a tentative D call TRBD2 (5 bases). The CDR3 has 11 residues. Trimming stripped 8 bases from V and 7 bases from J, with 8 bases between. Germline V lookup: CDR1 ENHRY, CDR2 SYGVKD. In DNA form, the CDR3 reads TGTGCCATCCTCGGGAACGGGGAGCTGTTTTTT. It is translated as CAILGNGELFF.

This chain joins TRBV11-3 and TRBJ1-4; 11 bases match TRBD1. Unmatched junction bases numbered 10, after V lost 5 bases and J lost 8 bases. The CDR3 runs 16 residues. Per the germline V gene, CDR1 is SGHNT and CDR2 is YENEEA. The DNA for the CDR3 is TGTGCCAGCAGCCATGGCGGGACAGGGGGACAGGAAAAACTGTTTTTT. It is translated as CASSHGGTGGQEKLFF.

This chain uses TRBV10-2 with TRBJ1-2; TRBD1 might be the D (6 bases). CDR3 length equals 17 residues. Germline-derived CDR1 and CDR2 are WSHSY and SAAADI. Trimming cost V 0 bases and J 5 bases, with 19 bases left between them. CDR3 DNA: TGCGCCAGCAGTGAGTCGAGCCCCCCAAGGACAGAATATGGCTACACCTTC. Protein sequence: CASSESSPPRTEYGYTF.

This chain connects TRBV2 to TRBJ1-1, with 8 nucleotides matching TRBD1. The CDR3 sequence is 12 residues long. Losses at the gene ends were 5 bases for V and 8 bases for J; bases not matched to a gene: 4. CDR1 is SNHLY and CDR2 is FYNNEI in the germline V gene. The chain's CDR3 is CASSYRGGEAFF. CDR3 sequence (DNA): TGTGCCAGCAGTTACAGGGGGGGAGAAGCTTTCTTT.

The table lists this clone with a few counts. The genes are TRBV5-6 and TRBJ1-2; D not certain. Trimming cost V 0 bases and J 7 bases, with 10 bases left between them. The CDR3 sequence is 13 residues long. Germline-derived CDR1 and CDR2 are SGHDT and YYEEEE. Written as DNA, the CDR3 is TGTGCCAGCAGCTTGGGCCTACCGGGTGGCTACACCTTC. As protein: CASSLGLPGGYTF.

The chain recombines TRBV29-1 with TRBJ2-5; TRBD1 agrees at 7 bases. Unmatched junction bases numbered 18, after V lost 6 bases and J lost 11 bases. CDR3 length: 14 residues. Looked up from germline, CDR1 is SQVTM and CDR2 is ANQGSEA. This CDR3 is CSVGLGTAGGVQYF. CDR3 nucleotides: TGCAGCGTAGGTCTCGGGACAGCTGGAGGAGTTCAGTACTTC.